One T cell receptor (beta chain) is described in this entry. A second PCR of 7 to 11 cycles used a sample-barcoded 5' primer and a J-beta primer mix. TCRdb recomputed calls from the 5' RACE reads with MiXCR, one row per CDR3 protein. The sample has about 1,000,000 distinct CDR3 sequences; 40% to 55% are singletons. This CDR3 has 15 amino acids. The germline V gene encodes CDR1 SGHTA and CDR2 FQGTGA. This specimen comes from a study of blood T cells in healthy people across ages. Material: blood. The sequence was collected from a woman aged 55-75 years in good health. V gene TRBV7-3 combines with J gene TRBJ2-5; D perhaps matches TRBD2 (6 bases). The J call may be incorrect, as the DNA end agrees better with TRBJ2-7. CDR3 DNA: TGTGCCAGCAGGGAGGAGGACTATGTCTCATACGAGCAGTACTTC. Its protein product is CASREEDYVSYEQYF.